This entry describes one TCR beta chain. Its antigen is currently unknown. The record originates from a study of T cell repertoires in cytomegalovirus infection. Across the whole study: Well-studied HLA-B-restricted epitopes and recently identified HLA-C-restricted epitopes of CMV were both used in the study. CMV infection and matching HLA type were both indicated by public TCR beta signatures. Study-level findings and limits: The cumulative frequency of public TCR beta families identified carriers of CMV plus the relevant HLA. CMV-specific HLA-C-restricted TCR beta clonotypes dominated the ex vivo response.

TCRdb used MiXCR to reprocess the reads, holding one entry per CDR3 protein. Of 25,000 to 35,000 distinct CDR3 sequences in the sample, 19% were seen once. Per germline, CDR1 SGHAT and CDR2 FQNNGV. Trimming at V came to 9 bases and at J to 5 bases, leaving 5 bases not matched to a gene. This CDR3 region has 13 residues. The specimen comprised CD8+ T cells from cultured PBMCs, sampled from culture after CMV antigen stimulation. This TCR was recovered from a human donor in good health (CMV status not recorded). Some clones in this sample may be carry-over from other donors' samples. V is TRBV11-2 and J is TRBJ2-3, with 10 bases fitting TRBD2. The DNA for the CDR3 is TGTGCCAGTGGGACTAGCGCCGTAGATACGCAGTATTTT. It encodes CASGTSAVDTQYF.